Listed here are 18 T cell receptor beta chains from one sample, sequenced in a study of yellow fever vaccine responses in identical twins. TCRdb used MiXCR to reprocess the RT-PCR reads, holding one entry per CDR3 protein. The sample consists of 20,000 to 25,000 distinct CDR3 sequences, under 85% of them appearing once. The sequenced sample was T cells from blood (PBMCs), unsorted or a sorted subset (not recorded which), obtained before or after yellow fever vaccination (not recorded which). These receptors were obtained from a woman in her late teens or twenties who received the yellow fever vaccine.

The chain joins TRBV18 to TRBJ2-3, with 9 positions matching TRBD1. CDR3 length equals 17 residues. The germline V gene has CDR1 KGHSH and CDR2 LQKENI. V was pared by 4 bases and J by 2 bases, with 10 bases of the junction left unmatched. The DNA of the CDR3 is TGTGCCAGCTCACGAATTACGGGACAGGGTGCCACAGATACGCAGTATTTT. Protein: CASSRITGQGATDTQYF.

CDR3 amino acids: CASSLALGTVNYGYTF. CDR3 coding DNA: TGTGCCAGCAGCTTAGCGCTCGGGACAGTTAACTATGGCTACACCTTC. The rearrangement joins TRBV7-9 to TRBJ1-2, with TRBD1 matching over 7 bases. V lost 0 bases and J lost 1; bases outside the gene matches: 5. The CDR3 totals 16 residues. The germline V gene has CDR1 SEHNR and CDR2 FQNEAQ (reference sequence).

The J gene is TRBJ2-3, the V gene TRBV12-3 or TRBV12-4; D might be TRBD2 (5 bases). Deletions cut 3 bases from V and 2 bases from J, with 12 bases between. The CDR3 length is 15 residues. The chain's CDR3 is CASSFIGGLTDTQYF. The CDR3 DNA follows: TGTGCCAGCAGTTTTATAGGAGGACTCACAGATACGCAGTATTTT.

As DNA, the CDR3 is TGCGCCAGCAGGCAGGGTAAAGGCAACGAGCAGTACGTC. As protein: CASRQGKGNEQYV. This rearrangement joins TRBV23-1 to TRBJ2-7; the D gene is possibly TRBD1 (5 bases). TRBV23-1 is noted as an ORF with a role that remains uncertain. The V end lost 6 bases, the J end lost 5 bases, and 14 bases lay between the germline ends. There are 13 residues in the CDR3.

The chain employs TRBV28 and TRBJ2-1, with 7 bases aligning to TRBD1. The CDR3 is 13 amino acids. Per the germline V gene, CDR1 is MDHEN and CDR2 is SYDVKM. Trimming at V came to 6 bases and at J to 8 bases, leaving 7 bases not matched to a gene. CDR3 bases: TGTGCCAGCAGCCCGGGACAGTTCGATGAGCAGTTCTTC. It is translated as CASSPGQFDEQFF.

The rearrangement links TRBV15 to TRBJ2-4, with 11 bases matching TRBD2. The CDR3 is made up of 18 amino acids. Per the germline V gene, CDR1 is LNHNV and CDR2 is YYDKDF (reference sequence). Germline trimming cut 5 bases from V and 4 bases from J; bases unmatched to any gene: 13. The CDR3 protein is CATSLGQATSGTKNIQYF. For the CDR3, the DNA is TGTGCCACCAGCCTGGGACAAGCGACTAGCGGGACGAAAAACATTCAGTACTTC.

The chain uses TRBV28 and TRBJ2-7; maybe TRBD1 (5 bases). Germline V CDR1 and CDR2: MDHEN, SYDVKM. Trimming shortened V by 11 bases and J by 3 bases, and 20 bases separated the two germline ends. The CDR3 is 14 residues long. The CDR3 loop is CASTAGRGNYEQYF. The CDR3 nucleotides are TGTGCCTCTACCGCCGGTAGGGGTAACTACGAGCAGTACTTC.

The chain uses TRBV9 and TRBJ2-2; D not certain. Germline V gene data show CDR1 as SGDLS and CDR2 as YYNGEE. Between the trimmed V and J ends, which lost 0 bases and 3 bases, there was a span of 3 bases. CDR3 length: 13 amino acids. The CDR3 DNA is TGTGCCAGCAGCGTAGATGACACCGGGGAGCTGTTTTTT. Translated, it gives CASSVDDTGELFF.

This chain joins TRBV10-1 and TRBJ2-1, with a possible D match to TRBD2 (5 bases). V was trimmed by 5 bases and J by 5 bases, leaving 16 bases between them. CDR1 is WNHNN and CDR2 is SYGVQD in the germline V gene (reference sequence). CDR3 length: 15 residues. The CDR3 spells CASSPSSRADNEQFF. CDR3 coding DNA: TGCGCCAGCAGTCCAAGCTCGCGGGCTGACAATGAGCAGTTCTTC.

This chain connects TRBV3-1 to TRBJ1-1; no firm D call. V lost 2 bases, J lost 1 base, and 8 bases lay in between. CDR1 and CDR2 from the germline V gene are LGHDT and YNNKEL (reference sequence). The CDR3 length is 14 residues. The CDR3 DNA reads TGTGCCAGCAGCCAATCCCATGGGAACACTGAAGCTTTCTTT. Its protein product is CASSQSHGNTEAFF.

This clonotype came up a few times. The rearrangement uses TRBV13 and TRBJ2-1; 7 bases match TRBD1. The trim removed 6 bases at V and 6 bases at J, leaving 8 bases unmatched. There are 14 residues in the CDR3. Germline CDR1 is PRHDT and CDR2 is FYEKMQ (reference sequence). This CDR3 is CASRRGPGLNEQFF. CDR3 nucleotide sequence: TGTGCCAGCAGGAGGGGGCCGGGGCTCAATGAGCAGTTCTTC.

This clonotype was observed once. The rearrangement uses TRBV6-2 or TRBV6-3 and TRBJ1-1; the D is unclear. Germline V CDR1 and CDR2: MNHEY, SVGEGT. The CDR3 loop spans 13 amino acids. Trimming shortened V by 2 bases and J by 1 base, and 5 bases separated the two germline ends. The CDR3 sequence: CASSYGQNTEAFF. As DNA, the CDR3 is TGTGCCAGCAGTTACGGGCAGAACACTGAAGCTTTCTTT.

The chain employs TRBV11-1 and TRBJ2-1; D not resolved. V shed 5 bases and J shed 8 bases, with 16 bases lying between them. The germline CDR1 and CDR2 sequences are SGHAT and FQDESV (reference sequence). CDR3 size: 14 residues. The chain's CDR3 is CASSISLPVDEQFF. CDR3 nucleotides: TGTGCCAGCAGCATCTCTCTCCCGGTGGATGAGCAGTTCTTC.

The V and J genes are TRBV5-5 and TRBJ1-1; D gene uncertain. The CDR3 loop spans 12 amino acids. Deletions cut 6 bases from V and 3 bases from J, with 9 bases between. The germline V gene encodes CDR1 SGHKS and CDR2 YYEKEE (reference sequence). The CDR3: CASKVWDTEAFF. CDR3 bases: TGTGCCAGCAAAGTCTGGGACACTGAAGCTTTCTTT.

This chain connects TRBV29-1 to TRBJ2-7, with TRBD1 matching 9 bases. This CDR3 is built from 14 residues. CDR1 SQVTM and CDR2 ANQGSEA come from the germline V gene. With V trimmed by 6 bases and J by 4 bases, 10 bases remained unmatched. In DNA, the CDR3 is TGCAGCGTCCTCCCCCGGGACAGGGTTTACGAGCAGTACTTC. Protein sequence: CSVLPRDRVYEQYF.

This clonotype turned up a few times. The chain joins TRBV7-8 to TRBJ1-5, with D unresolved. There are 13 residues in the CDR3. V was pared by 0 bases and J by 5 bases, with 5 bases between. The germline CDR1 and CDR2 sequences are SGHVS and FQNEAQ. CDR3 nucleotides: TGTGCCAGCAGCTTAGCCCCTGATCAGCCCCAGCATTTT. Its protein product is CASSLAPDQPQHF.

This chain connects TRBV7-2 to TRBJ2-1, with D possibly matching TRBD2 (6 bases). V was shortened by 4 bases and J by 1 base, with 11 bases between the two germline ends. Germline CDR1 and CDR2: SGHTA and FQGNSA. The CDR3 loop spans 15 amino acids. Here the CDR3 reads CASSSYGGSYNEQFF. The CDR3 nucleotides read TGTGCCAGCAGCTCTTACGGGGGTTCCTACAATGAGCAGTTCTTC.

The chain has TRBV10-2 and TRBJ2-1; 8 bases line up with TRBD2. This CDR3 comprises 13 residues. V shed 3 bases and J 7 bases; nucleotides not matched to a gene: 2. CDR1 and CDR2 from the germline V gene are WSHSY and SAAADI. CDR3 coding DNA: TGCGCCAGCAGTGACAGCGGGGGAAATGAGCAGTTCTTC. It yields the protein CASSDSGGNEQFF.